The next 23 T cell receptor beta chains were all read from a single sample in a study of T cell responses to AZD1222 COVID-19 vaccine. Here immunoSEQ multiplex PCR was the method, and the copy in TCRdb shows in-frame clones only, minus some. The sample lists 150,000 to 200,000 clones, approximately 93% seen once, with about 1% in the top ten. Sequenced material: peripheral blood, taken on day 0 of AZD1222 vaccination. The receptors were gathered from an adult in good health.

J is TRBJ2-2 and V is TRBV5-4; D ambiguous. V lost 3 bases to trimming and J lost 1 base, with 10 bases between them. The CDR3 spans 15 residues. CDR1 and CDR2 from the germline V gene are SGHNT and YYREEE (reference sequence). The CDR3 DNA reads as TGTGCCAGCAGCTCCACTCGAGTGAACACCGGGGAGCTGTTTTTT. Its translation is CASSSTRVNTGELFF.

The chain couples TRBV29-1 to TRBJ2-7, with TRBD1 identical over 9 bases. Germline V gene sequence: CDR1 SQVTM, CDR2 ANQGSEA. Losses at the gene ends were 6 bases for V and 5 bases for J; bases not matched to a gene: 11. The CDR3 is 14 residues long. This CDR3 is CSVLGHRGRNEQYF. DNA of the CDR3: TGCAGCGTCTTGGGTCACAGGGGGCGCAACGAGCAGTACTTC.

The gene calls are TRBV15 and TRBJ1-5, with 7 nucleotides matching TRBD1. The length of the CDR3 is 15 residues. V lost 0 bases to trimming and J lost 7 bases; unmatched junction nucleotides: 6. Germline-derived CDR1 and CDR2 are LNHNV and YYDKDF (reference sequence). CDR3 loop: CATSRENRGRQPQHF. The CDR3 DNA follows: TGTGCCACCAGCAGAGAGAACAGGGGCCGACAGCCCCAGCATTTT.

The chain couples TRBV4-1 to TRBJ1-5; TRBD1 might be the D (5 bases). Deletions cut 0 bases from V and 3 bases from J, with 9 bases between. CDR1 is MGHRA and CDR2 is YSYEKL in the germline V gene. The CDR3 is 15 residues long. The CDR3 region is CASSQEGQDNQPQHF. The DNA of the CDR3 is TGCGCCAGCAGCCAAGAGGGGCAGGACAATCAGCCCCAGCATTTT.

The chain's CDR3 is CASKDRGTEAFF. The CDR3, as DNA: TGTGCCAGCAAGGACAGGGGGACTGAAGCTTTCTTT. J is TRBJ1-1 and V is TRBV2, with 10 bases aligning to TRBD1. J was trimmed by 5 bases and V by 7 bases; bases with no gene match: 1. This CDR3 region has 12 residues. Germline V lookup: CDR1 SNHLY, CDR2 FYNNEI.

The rearrangement uses TRBV5-1 and TRBJ2-3, with D maybe TRBD1 (6 bases). The germline gives CDR1 SGHRS, CDR2 YFSETQ. The CDR3 totals 15 residues. Trimming shortened V by 0 bases and J by 2 bases, and 10 bases separated the two germline ends. The CDR3, as DNA: TGCGCCAGCAGCTTGGACAGGGCCCCCACAGATACGCAGTATTTT. Encoded protein: CASSLDRAPTDTQYF.

The V gene is TRBV5-4, the J gene TRBJ2-3, with 8 bases that match TRBD2. The CDR3 is made up of 14 amino acids. Germline V lookup: CDR1 SGHNT, CDR2 YYREEE (reference sequence). J gave up 5 bases and V 4 bases, and 6 bases lay outside the gene matches. The CDR3 spells CASSPSGGKDTQYF. The CDR3, as DNA: TGTGCCAGCAGCCCAAGCGGGGGTAAAGATACGCAGTATTTT.

The J gene is TRBJ1-6, the V gene TRBV19, with a possible D match to TRBD1 (5 bases). Between the trimmed V and J ends, which lost 7 bases and 8 bases, there was a span of 18 bases. The CDR3 extends over 15 amino acids. The germline CDR1 and CDR2 sequences are LNHDA and SQIVND (reference sequence). For the CDR3, the DNA is TGTGCCAGTACCACAGCGGGACCGCTGGATTCACCCCTCCACTTT. It encodes CASTTAGPLDSPLHF.

The chain joins TRBV5-1 to TRBJ2-5; TRBD1 is a possible D gene (6 bases). Germline V gene sequence: CDR1 SGHRS, CDR2 YFSETQ. Trimming stripped 4 bases from V and 3 bases from J, with 13 bases between. CDR3 length: 14 amino acids. As DNA, the CDR3 is TGCGCCAGCAGCCCTAGGACAGAAAAAGAGACCCAGTACTTC. This translates into CASSPRTEKETQYF. Full variable domain (remainder filled in from reference TRBV5-1 and TRBJ2-5): KAGVTQTPRYLIKTRGQQVTLSCSPISGHRSVSWYQQTPGQGLQFLFEYFSETQRNKGNFPGRFSGRQFSNSRSEMNVSTLELGDSALYLCASSPRTEKETQYFGPGTRLLVL.

The rearrangement uses TRBV3-1 (or the pseudogene TRBV3-2) and TRBJ2-1; 7 bases are a match to TRBD2. CDR3 length equals 15 residues. The V segment lost 7 bases and the J segment 0 bases; nucleotides outside the gene matches: 6. Germline loops: CDR1 LGHDT, CDR2 YNNKEL (reference sequence). This CDR3 reads CASKVGGSSYNEQFF. The CDR3 DNA is TGTGCCAGCAAGGTGGGAGGGAGCTCCTACAATGAGCAGTTCTTC.

This clone was seen just once. The chain carries TRBV27 and TRBJ1-2; D perhaps matches TRBD1 (6 bases). The CDR3 totals 13 residues. The ends were cut back, 3 bases at V and 4 bases at J, with 9 bases in the middle. In germline, CDR1 is MNHEY, CDR2 SMNVEV (reference sequence). CDR3 residues: CASSFRGSYGYTF. In nucleotides, the CDR3 is TGTGCCAGCAGTTTCAGGGGTAGCTATGGCTACACCTTC.

The rearrangement links TRBV9 to TRBJ2-1; weak D call: TRBD1 (6 bases). The length of the CDR3 is 13 residues. V lost 4 bases and J lost 6, with 11 bases in between. The germline V gene has CDR1 SGDLS and CDR2 YYNGEE. CDR3 region: CASSSTGGNEQFF. CDR3 coding DNA: TGTGCCAGCAGCTCGACAGGTGGCAATGAGCAGTTCTTC. The entire variable domain, with the rest obtained from reference TRBV9 and TRBJ2-1, is as follows: DSGVTQTPKHLITATGQRVTLRCSPRSGDLSVYWYQQSLDQGLQFLIQYYNGEERAKGNILERFSAQQFPDLHSELNLSSLELGDSALYFCASSSTGGNEQFFGPGTRLTVL.

This chain uses TRBV6-5 with TRBJ2-2, with D possibly being TRBD2 (6 bases). The CDR3 has 16 amino acids. Trimming took off 0 bases at V and 3 bases at J, with 11 bases between the two ends. CDR1 and CDR2 from the germline V gene are MNHEY and SVGAGI. CDR3 region: CASSYSRRADTGELFF. For the CDR3, the DNA is TGTGCCAGCAGTTACTCTCGGAGGGCTGACACCGGGGAGCTGTTTTTT.

J is TRBJ1-3 and V is TRBV6-1; 7 bases map to TRBD1. V shed 4 bases and J 3 bases; nucleotides not matched to a gene: 9. The CDR3 length is 16 residues. Looked up from germline, CDR1 is MNHNS and CDR2 is SASEGT. The CDR3: CASSAQGSLVGNTIYF. The CDR3 DNA is TGTGCCAGCAGTGCACAGGGGTCCCTGGTTGGAAACACCATATATTTT.

The rearrangement joins TRBV3-1 (or the pseudogene TRBV3-2) to TRBJ2-1, with D perhaps TRBD2 (6 bases). Between the trimmed V and J ends, which lost 3 bases and 3 bases, there was a span of 6 bases. The CDR3 has 13 amino acids. Germline assignment: CDR1 LGHDT and CDR2 YNNKEL (reference sequence). The CDR3 nucleotides read TGTGCCAGCAGCCAGGGGGGCTACAATGAGCAGTTCTTC. It is translated as CASSQGGYNEQFF.

In its sample, this clone was seen once. The DNA for the CDR3 is TGTGCCAGCAGCAGACACCGACTCCGGGACAGGGTCCTTCACACTGAAGCTTTCTTT. It is translated as CASSRHRLRDRVLHTEAFF. V and J are TRBV27 and TRBJ1-1; 9 bases fit TRBD1. The germline V gene encodes CDR1 MNHEY and CDR2 SMNVEV (reference sequence). V was clipped by 6 bases and J by 3 bases; unmatched bases: 20. The CDR3 spans 19 residues.

The chain uses TRBV18 and TRBJ1-1; 9 positions agree with TRBD1. Looked up from germline, CDR1 is KGHSH and CDR2 is LQKENI. The CDR3 runs 16 residues. V lost 0 bases and J lost 5; bases outside the gene matches: 7. The CDR3 coding sequence is TGTGCCAGCTCACCACCGTCGACAGGGGGATGGACTGAAGCTTTCTTT. Translating it yields CASSPPSTGGWTEAFF.

The rearrangement joins TRBV30 to TRBJ1-5; 7 positions agree with TRBD1. V trimming: 0 bases; J trimming: 6 bases; junction bases outside the gene matches: 2. The CDR3 extends over 13 amino acids. CDR1 is GTSNPN, CDR2 SVGIG, per germline (reference sequence). CDR3 nucleotides: TGTGCCTGGAGTGTAAGGGGGCTTCAGCCCCAGCATTTT. Translation: CAWSVRGLQPQHF.

The rearrangement links TRBV5-3 to TRBJ2-2, with D uncertain. TRBV5-3 is flagged as an ORF with uncertain function. Between the trimmed V and J ends, which lost 0 bases and 5 bases, there was a span of 14 bases. CDR3 length equals 16 residues. The chain's CDR3 is CARSLEDLGSTGELFF. CDR3 sequence (DNA): TGTGCCAGAAGCTTGGAGGACCTAGGTTCTACCGGGGAGCTGTTTTTT.

The chain has TRBV11-3 and TRBJ2-2; 7 bases fit TRBD1. The V and J ends lost 1 base and 6 bases, in that order; junction bases with no gene match: 8. CDR1 is SGHNT and CDR2 is YENEEA in the germline V gene. The CDR3 is 16 residues long. The DNA of the CDR3 is TGTGCCAGCAGCTTAGCAGACTGGACAGGCCCCGGGGAGCTGTTTTTT. This translates into CASSLADWTGPGELFF.

This clone was observed once. The DNA of the CDR3 is TGTGCCATGGGGAGCCCTGGAAACACCATATATTTT. Its translation is CAMGSPGNTIYF. This rearrangement joins TRBV10-3 to TRBJ1-3, with D unresolved. Per germline, CDR1 ENHRY and CDR2 SYGVKD. V gave up 9 bases and J gave up 2 bases, with 8 bases separating them. The CDR3 spans 12 residues.

The chain combines TRBV5-1 with TRBJ1-3, with D unclear. Germline CDR1 reads SGHRS; CDR2 reads YFSETQ. The CDR3 runs 12 residues. V was shortened by 0 bases and J by 4 bases, with 2 bases between the two germline ends. The CDR3 sequence is CASSLEGNTIYF. The CDR3 DNA follows: TGCGCCAGCAGCTTGGAAGGAAACACCATATATTTT.

The chain is built from TRBV10-2 and TRBJ1-2; unclear D gene. CDR1 and CDR2 from the germline V gene are WSHSY and SAAADI. Trimming removed 4 bases at V and 8 bases at J, with 20 bases between. CDR3 length: 15 amino acids. The DNA of the CDR3 is TGCGCCAGCAGTGCTATTGTCGCAGAACTTGGCGGCTACACCTTC. It codes for CASSAIVAELGGYTF.